The T cell receptor beta chain described here comes from a study of T cells after somatic rescue of genetic block. Here immunoSEQ multiplex PCR was the method, and the copy in TCRdb shows in-frame clones only, minus some. The data contain roughly 110,000 clones, under 95% of them singletons. The TCR originated in a young woman. Sequencing was performed on peripheral blood mononuclear cells (PBMCs).

The DNA of the CDR3 is TGCGCCAGCAGCCAAGAGGACCAGGGGAGGACGCAGTTCTTC. Residues: CASSQEDQGRTQFF. The chain uses TRBV4-1 and TRBJ2-1; TRBD1 or TRBD2 may be the D gene (6 bases each). Germline-derived CDR1 and CDR2 are MGHRA and YSYEKL. V lost 0 bases and J lost 12, with 15 bases in between. The CDR3 length is 14 residues.